The present T cell receptor (beta chain) was sequenced within a study of T cells in Graves' hyperthyroidism and ophthalmopathy. Study-wide results and caveats: Most clonotypes expanded in the thyroid (above 0.001) were also present in blood.

Graves' hyperthyroidism was deemed stable given no ophthalmopathy progression within 18 months. Uncontrolled infections, other autoimmune diseases, pregnancy or lactation led to exclusion of patients. Orbital computed tomography and thyroid ultrasound, together with serum TRAb and thyroxine and clinical symptoms, were used for diagnoses. Trimming removed 0 bases at V and 7 bases at J, with 12 bases between. Germline V gene lookup returns CDR1 LNHNV and CDR2 YYDKDF (reference sequence). CDR3 length equals 14 residues. Regions amplified from RNA transcripts were the TCR beta CDR3 regions. First-round RT-PCR with HTBI primers amplified the TCR CDR3 region. Using its own MiXCR run on the multiplex PCR reads, TCRdb lists one record per CDR3 protein. Among around 540,000 distinct CDR3 sequences, more than 45% were seen once, and the ten largest hold 8.2%. Points on this clonotype: As yet, its antigen is unknown.

What was sequenced was peripheral blood or thyroid tissue (not recorded which). The chain uses TRBV15 and TRBJ1-2; maybe TRBD1 (6 bases). This sequence was found in a woman in her late teens or twenties with Graves' hyperthyroidism. The CDR3 protein is CATSRDHPGAGYTF. Here the CDR3 DNA reads TGTGCCACCAGCAGAGATCATCCAGGGGCTGGCTACACCTTC.